This T cell receptor beta chain was recovered during a study of shared clonotypes between healthy human individuals. The data were produced by immunoSEQ multiplex PCR, yet TCRdb's version contains in-frame clones alone and is incomplete. The table shows 950,000 to 1,200,000 clones, with about 80% occurring only once. On this clone: Its target is unknown.

The germline CDR1 and CDR2 sequences are SGHDN and FVKESK. V gave up 2 bases and J gave up 3 bases; unmatched junction bases: 5. This CDR3 is 16 amino acids long. Study conclusions and caveats: Read depth was anticipated to influence clonotype sharing among donors. Naive subsets generally exceeded memory subsets in estimated richness.

The sample taken for sequencing was memory CD4+ T cells from PBMCs. Subset given: CD45RA-negative fraction. The source is a man aged 18 to 29 in good health. Some clones in this sample may be carry-over from other donors' samples. This chain links TRBV14 with TRBJ2-1; 9 nucleotides match TRBD2. CDR3 in DNA: TGTGCCAGCAGCCAAATAGCGGGAGTATACTACAATGAGCAGTTCTTC. Amino acid sequence: CASSQIAGVYYNEQFF.